The present TCR beta chain was sequenced within a study of T-cell reconstitution after alpha-beta-depleted transplantation in children. This clonotype occurred many times. The antigen is not known. Library preparation (for TCRbeta) was performed with unique molecular identifiers. TCRdb reprocessed the PCR reads with MiXCR, giving one entry per CDR3 protein. The table shows over 25,000 distinct CDR3 sequences, with 5% to 7% occurring only once. In germline, CDR1 is SGHRS, CDR2 YFSETQ. V lost 1 base, J lost 6 bases, and 9 bases lay in between. This CDR3 comprises 13 residues. Overall study results and limits: Surviving recipient T cells and thymic progenitors underlay high day-60 TCRbeta diversity in some patients. T-cell counts and diversity at one year post-transplant came mainly from newly produced T cells. Alpha-beta T cells about two months after transplant reportedly derived from several hundred expanded graft clones.

This TCR came from a child less than two years old who had a stem cell transplant for acute myeloid leukemia, so the T cells may come from the graft donor. The V gene is TRBV5-1, the J gene TRBJ2-3, with D unclear. The sample was peripheral blood, taken 60 days after TCRalphabeta/CD19-depleted stem cell transplant. CDR3 DNA sequence: TGCGCCAGCAGCTTGCTCCTCACGGATACGCAGTATTTT. Amino acids: CASSLLLTDTQYF.